This T cell receptor (beta chain) was captured by sequencing in a study of cytomegalovirus exposure and HLA in healthy donors. The CDR3 contains 14 residues. CDR1 and CDR2 from the germline V gene are SGHTA and FQGNSA. V lost 6 bases and J 8 bases, leaving 19 bases between the germline ends. In this sample, this clone turned up once. Researchers ran the PCR with 60 Vbeta and 13 Jbeta primers. The assay was immunoSEQ multiplex PCR, and TCRdb's table has in-frame clones only and misses some. There are 200,000 or so clones in the sample; 80% to 90% occur only once, and 1% to 1.5% lies in the top ten. The sample taken for sequencing was PBMCs. This sequence joins TRBV7-2 and TRBJ1-2; TRBD1 might be the D (5 bases). The TCR was taken from a man aged 30 to 39 in good health and CMV-seronegative. In DNA, the CDR3 is TGTGCCAGCAGACCCGGGGGTCAGGTGAGCGGCTACACCTTC. Its translation is CASRPGGQVSGYTF.